This TCR beta chain was sequenced for a study of sequential checkpoint blockade in melanoma. In the study overall: Patients were randomized 1:1 to nivolumab-then-ipilimumab or ipilimumab-then-nivolumab first-line. After both sequences, patients received maintenance nivolumab.

CDR1 and CDR2 (germline): MNHEY, SMNVEV (reference sequence). This CDR3 is 15 amino acids long. Deletions cut 0 bases from V and 0 bases from J, with 6 bases between. Treatment reported: randomized to nivolumab then ipilimumab (arm A) or the reverse (arm B). Sorted cells were live CD3+CD8+, lacking CD19 and CD56, from PBMCs. TCRdb's table, derived via immunoSEQ multiplex PCR, lists solely in-frame clones and lacks some. The profile shows around 18,000 clones, around two thirds of them singletons. The V gene is TRBV27, the J gene TRBJ1-3; D is undetermined. The TCR sequence derives from a human donor with melanoma. Specimen: CD8+ T cells sorted from blood (inferred from file names), collected from a patient given nivolumab and ipilimumab in sequence. CDR3 in amino acids: CASSLSHSSGNTIYF. The CDR3 DNA sequence: TGTGCCAGCAGTTTATCTCACAGCTCTGGAAACACCATATATTTT.